This TCR beta chain was recorded in a study of shared clonotypes between healthy human individuals. On the study more broadly: Plates per donor: three CD4 naive, three CD4 memory, two CD8 naive, one CD8 memory. Study-wide results and limits: Several donors had roughly 5% of their naive CD4 clonotypes in common.

As regards this clone: Its specificity is not known.

Looked up from germline, CDR1 is SGHRS and CDR2 is YFSETQ. The CDR3 is 15 amino acids. The V gene end was trimmed by 4 bases and the J gene end by 4 bases; junction bases not matched to a gene: 5. CD45RO-negative CD8 cells positively selected for CCR7 made up the naive population, which excluded terminally differentiated effector memory CD45RA+ cells. The protocol was immunoSEQ multiplex PCR, while the TCRdb copy is restricted to in-frame clones and leaves out a portion. The sample comprises hundreds of thousands of clones, about 91% of which are singletons, and under 30% rests with the top ten. The V and J genes are TRBV5-1 and TRBJ1-2, with 12 positions matching TRBD1. The TCR comes from a man aged 25 to 40 in good health. The source material was naive CD8+ T cells sorted from blood. CDR3 bases: TGCGCCAGCAGCAGGGACAGGGGGCGTGTCTATGGCTACACCTTC. Translation: CASSRDRGRVYGYTF.